Following are 23 T cell receptor beta chains from one sample sequenced in a study of blood T cell repertoires in COVID-19. Here immunoSEQ multiplex PCR was the method, and the copy in TCRdb shows in-frame clones only, minus some. The sample has roughly 100,000 clones; roughly 79% are singletons. Sequenced: peripheral blood. The source is a woman between 65 and 79 years old with acute or convalescent COVID-19.

This chain connects TRBV14 to TRBJ1-2; D unresolved. This CDR3 is 14 amino acids long. Per germline, CDR1 SGHDN and CDR2 FVKESK. V dropped 0 bases and J dropped 4 bases, with 9 bases sitting between them. The CDR3 protein is CASSQEPSIYGYTF. CDR3 DNA: TGTGCCAGCAGCCAAGAACCGAGTATCTATGGCTACACCTTC.

The V and J genes are TRBV5-1 and TRBJ2-2, with TRBD2 matching over 7 bases. The CDR3 loop spans 16 amino acids. The junction had 8 bases not matched to a gene; V was cut back by 4 bases and J by 2 bases. Germline V gene data show CDR1 as SGHRS and CDR2 as YFSETQ. CDR3 sequence reads: CASSGDEAGNTGELFF. DNA for the CDR3: TGCGCCAGCAGCGGGGACGAAGCGGGAAACACCGGGGAGCTGTTTTTT. Filled out from reference TRBV5-1 and TRBJ2-2, the complete variable domain reads KAGVTQTPRYLIKTRGQQVTLSCSPISGHRSVSWYQQTPGQGLQFLFEYFSETQRNKGNFPGRFSGRQFSNSRSEMNVSTLELGDSALYLCASSGDEAGNTGELFFGEGSRLTVL.

V usage is TRBV10-1 and J usage is TRBJ2-3; 12 positions agree with TRBD1. CDR1 and CDR2 from the germline V gene are WNHNN and SYGVQD (reference sequence). V lost 3 bases to trimming and J lost 6 bases; unmatched junction nucleotides: 4. The CDR3 has 15 amino acids. CDR3 residues: CASSEAGQGADTQYF. The CDR3, as DNA: TGCGCCAGCAGTGAAGCGGGACAGGGGGCTGATACGCAGTATTTT.

The chain is built from TRBV4-1 and TRBJ1-4; 7 positions agree with TRBD1. J was trimmed by 6 bases and V by 5 bases; bases with no gene match: 9. The germline gives CDR1 MGHRA, CDR2 YSYEKL. The CDR3 spans 15 residues. The CDR3 sequence: CASSREDRVYEKLFF. CDR3 sequence (DNA): TGCGCCAGCAGCAGAGAAGACAGGGTCTATGAAAAACTGTTTTTT.

This clone showed up just a few times. V usage is TRBV7-2 and J usage is TRBJ2-3, with TRBD2 identical over 9 bases. The CDR3 runs to 16 residues. Germline-derived CDR1 and CDR2 are SGHTA and FQGNSA. The ends lost 0 bases at V and 2 bases at J; junction bases unmatched: 3. The CDR3 DNA follows: TGTGCCAGCAGCTTAGCGGGACTAGCATACACAGATACGCAGTATTTT. It specifies CASSLAGLAYTDTQYF.

This clone was observed a single time. The chain recombines TRBV21-1 with TRBJ1-1; TRBD1, the table's D call, lacks a check against the DNA. TRBV21-1 is annotated as a pseudogene. The CDR3 contains 17 residues. The CDR3 protein is CASSKGREQGRNTEAFF. CDR3 DNA: TGTGCCAGCAGCAAAGGACGTGAACAGGGGCGAAACACTGAAGCTTTCTTT.

This clone was detected only a few times. This chain connects TRBV29-1 to TRBJ2-7; 7 bases map to TRBD1. Trimming took 4 bases from V and 2 from J; bases not matched to a gene: 2. Germline CDR1 reads SQVTM; CDR2 reads ANQGSEA. This CDR3 comprises 12 residues. Written as DNA, the CDR3 is TGCAGCGTTGGGACAGGCCCCTACGAGCAGTACTTC. This translates into CSVGTGPYEQYF.

The chain links TRBV7-9 to TRBJ2-5; perhaps TRBD1 as D (5 bases). V lost 2 bases to trimming and J lost 1 base, with 8 bases between them. This CDR3 has 14 amino acids. Germline values: CDR1 SEHNR, CDR2 FQNEAQ (reference sequence). The CDR3 is CASSLKTAQETQYF. DNA for the CDR3: TGTGCCAGCAGCTTAAAGACAGCCCAAGAGACCCAGTACTTC. Looking up the rest from reference TRBV7-9 and TRBJ2-5 gives the full variable domain: DTGVSQNPRHKITKRGQNVTFRCDPISEHNRLYWYRQTLGQGPEFLTYFQNEAQLEKSRLLSDRFSAERPKGSFSTLEIQRTEQGDSAMYLCASSLKTAQETQYFGPGTRLLVL.

The genes are TRBV5-5 and TRBJ2-7, with TRBD2 matching 8 bases. Germline loops: CDR1 SGHKS, CDR2 YYEKEE (reference sequence). The junction had 5 bases not matched to a gene; V was cut back by 2 bases and J by 4 bases. This CDR3 has 14 residues. The CDR3 loop is CASSFSGASYEQYF. The CDR3 DNA reads as TGTGCCAGCAGCTTTAGCGGGGCTTCTTACGAGCAGTACTTC.

This clone was counted once. V and J are TRBV9 and TRBJ2-2, with 9 bases matching TRBD2. The CDR3 contains 15 residues. Germline V CDR1 and CDR2: SGDLS, YYNGEE. V gave up 1 base and J gave up 6 bases; unmatched junction bases: 4. CDR3 residues: CASSVRREGAGELFF. In DNA form, the CDR3 reads TGTGCCAGCAGCGTAAGGCGGGAGGGCGCCGGGGAGCTGTTTTTT.

CDR3 residues: CASSLRRLAGDAGELFF. In DNA, the CDR3 is TGTGCCAGCAGTCTACGAAGACTAGCGGGAGACGCCGGGGAGCTGTTTTTT. The chain has TRBV6-2 or TRBV6-3 and TRBJ2-2; 12 bases match TRBD2. V was pared by 5 bases and J by 6 bases, with 10 bases of the junction left unmatched. The length of the CDR3 is 17 residues. CDR1 MNHEY and CDR2 SVGEGT come from the germline V gene.

This chain connects TRBV9 to TRBJ1-3; D is perhaps TRBD1 (5 bases). The germline gives CDR1 SGDLS, CDR2 YYNGEE. CDR3 length: 14 amino acids. Trimming pared 6 bases from V and 4 bases from J, leaving 14 bases between. DNA of the CDR3: TGTGCCAGCACCCCGTCAGGGCTAGGAAACACCATATATTTT. Residues: CASTPSGLGNTIYF.

This rearrangement joins TRBV19 to TRBJ1-1; no clear D. Germline V lookup: CDR1 LNHDA, CDR2 SQIVND (reference sequence). Trimming pared 3 bases from V and 7 bases from J, leaving 9 bases between. The CDR3 loop spans 12 amino acids. As DNA, the CDR3 is TGTGCCAGTAGTATTCGCGGCGGTGAAGCTTTCTTT. It encodes CASSIRGGEAFF. Full variable domain (outside the CDR3, taken from reference TRBV19 and TRBJ1-1): DGGITQSPKYLFRKEGQNVTLSCEQNLNHDAMYWYRQDPGQGLRLIYYSQIVNDFQKGDIAEGYSVSREKKESFPLTVTSAQKNPTAFYLCASSIRGGEAFFGQGTRLTVV.

The rearrangement uses TRBV28 and TRBJ2-7; TRBD2 matches at 9 bases. CDR1 and CDR2 from the germline V gene are MDHEN and SYDVKM. The CDR3 runs to 13 residues. The V gene end was trimmed by 6 bases and the J gene end by 5 bases; junction bases not matched to a gene: 5. The CDR3 sequence: CASRASGIHEQYF. CDR3 in DNA: TGTGCCAGCAGAGCTAGCGGGATCCACGAGCAGTACTTC.

This chain joins TRBV7-9 and TRBJ1-2; 9 positions match TRBD1. The V segment lost 2 bases and the J segment 9 bases; nucleotides outside the gene matches: 10. The CDR3 sequence is 15 residues long. CDR1 is SEHNR and CDR2 is FQNEAQ in the germline V gene (reference sequence). CDR3 coding DNA: TGTGCCAGCAGCTTACCGGGACAGGGAGGTGGCAGCTACACCTTC. This codes for CASSLPGQGGGSYTF.

The chain links TRBV4-3 to TRBJ2-7; 7 bases line up with TRBD2. The CDR3 is 15 residues long. V was clipped by 0 bases and J by 4 bases; unmatched bases: 6. Germline V CDR1 and CDR2: LGHNA, YSLEER. DNA of the CDR3: TGCGCCAGCAGCCAAGAGCGGGTGGGGGGGTACGAGCAGTACTTC. This codes for CASSQERVGGYEQYF.

This clone turned up a few times. This chain joins TRBV11-2 and TRBJ1-5; D unresolved. This CDR3 is 14 amino acids long. Germline V gives CDR1 SGHAT, CDR2 FQNNGV. V lost 4 bases, J lost 1 base, and 8 bases lay in between. The CDR3 reads CASSSAGSNQPQHF. In DNA, the CDR3 is TGTGCCAGCAGCTCGGCGGGGAGCAATCAGCCCCAGCATTTT.

This clone is a singleton in its sample. This chain links TRBV28 with TRBJ2-1, with D perhaps TRBD2 (5 bases). The V gene's germline CDR1 is MDHEN and CDR2 SYDVKM. With 6 bases removed from V and 1 base from J, the gap between germline ends came to 13 bases. This CDR3 has 15 amino acids. The CDR3 DNA reads as TGTGCCAGCAGGGACCCGGGATCTTCCTACAATGAGCAGTTCTTC. Translating gives CASRDPGSSYNEQFF.

The chain employs TRBV29-1 and TRBJ1-2; 7 positions match TRBD1. In germline, CDR1 is SQVTM, CDR2 ANQGSEA. V dropped 4 bases and J dropped 3; count of bases not matched to a gene: 5. The CDR3 length is 13 residues. DNA for the CDR3: TGCAGCGTTGTTCAGACAGGGTACTATGGCTACACCTTC. It translates to CSVVQTGYYGYTF.

This clone was recorded only once. The chain links TRBV4-1 to TRBJ2-3, with D possibly TRBD2 on 6 matching bases. V shed 1 base and J shed 2 bases, with 22 bases lying between them. The germline V gene has CDR1 MGHRA and CDR2 YSYEKL. The CDR3 has 19 residues. The CDR3 DNA reads as TGCGCCAGCAGCCAAGTCGGCACCGGACTAAGAGGGGACACAGATACGCAGTATTTT. Translating it yields CASSQVGTGLRGDTDTQYF.

The V gene is TRBV4-1, the J gene TRBJ1-5, with D maybe TRBD1 (5 bases). The germline gives CDR1 MGHRA, CDR2 YSYEKL. CDR3 size: 17 residues. V shed 0 bases and J shed 6 bases, with 18 bases lying between them. CDR3 sequence: CASSQEDGAGFGQPQHF. DNA of the CDR3: TGCGCCAGCAGCCAAGAGGACGGCGCAGGGTTCGGTCAGCCCCAGCATTTT.

V usage is TRBV9 and J usage is TRBJ1-1; unclear D gene. CDR3 length equals 14 residues. Looked up from germline, CDR1 is SGDLS and CDR2 is YYNGEE. The ends were cut back, 2 bases at V and 0 bases at J, with 8 bases in the middle. The chain's CDR3 is CASSVSQMNTEAFF. CDR3 sequence (DNA): TGTGCCAGCAGCGTTAGCCAGATGAACACTGAAGCTTTCTTT.

The chain recombines TRBV3-1 (or the pseudogene TRBV3-2) with TRBJ1-2; D uncertain. Germline CDR1 and CDR2: LGHDT and YNNKEL (reference sequence). The V and J ends lost 0 bases and 5 bases respectively, with 16 bases between them. The CDR3 totals 16 residues. In nucleotides, the CDR3 is TGTGCCAGCAGCCAAGATATGGCACAGTCTGCTTATGGCTACACCTTC. It encodes CASSQDMAQSAYGYTF.